The 21 T cell receptor beta chains given below trace back to one sample, sequenced in a study of ipilimumab plus nivolumab after autologous stem cell transplantation. Repertoires were generated with immunoSEQ multiplex PCR, while TCRdb's copy carries only in-frame clones and drops some. The sample includes around 23,000 clones, roughly four fifths of them seen just once. The input for sequencing was PBMCs, taken in a trial of ipilimumab plus nivolumab as post-transplant consolidation. Receptors originate from a male donor with diffuse large B-cell lymphoma.

The rearrangement links TRBV2 to TRBJ1-4; D not certain. This CDR3 region has 15 residues. CDR1 and CDR2 (germline): SNHLY, FYNNEI. The V end lost 1 base, the J end lost 6 bases, and 12 bases lay between the germline ends. Written as DNA, the CDR3 is TGTGCCAGCAGTGAAGGTGGCGGCACCTATGAAAAACTGTTTTTT. Protein product: CASSEGGGTYEKLFF.

This clone appeared once. J is TRBJ2-1 and V is TRBV4-1; TRBD2 aligns across 9 bases. Germline V CDR1 and CDR2: MGHRA, YSYEKL. The CDR3 has 17 residues. The V gene end was trimmed by 0 bases and the J gene end by 4 bases; junction bases not matched to a gene: 7. CDR3 region: CASSQDLEREVYNEQFF. The CDR3 bases are TGCGCCAGCAGCCAAGATCTCGAGCGGGAGGTTTACAATGAGCAGTTCTTC.

This sequence joins TRBV29-1 and TRBJ2-7, with a possible D match to TRBD2 (6 bases). The ends were cut back, 5 bases at V and 2 bases at J, with 16 bases in the middle. The CDR3 loop spans 14 amino acids. The germline CDR1 and CDR2 sequences are SQVTM and ANQGSEA. CDR3 sequence (DNA): TGCAGCGTTTCCGGGACTCCCCCCCCCTACGAGCAGTACTTC. This codes for CSVSGTPPPYEQYF.

The gene calls are TRBV5-1 and TRBJ2-6; D possibly corresponds to TRBD2 (6 bases). The germline CDR1 and CDR2 sequences are SGHRS and YFSETQ. Trimming removed 0 bases at V and 0 bases at J, with 10 bases between. The CDR3 is 17 amino acids. DNA for the CDR3: TGCGCCAGCAGCTTGGAGGTTAGCGGCTCTGGGGCCAACGTCCTGACTTTC. This codes for CASSLEVSGSGANVLTF.

There are a few counts of this clone. V is TRBV19 and J is TRBJ2-7; maybe TRBD1 (6 bases). This CDR3 is 14 amino acids long. CDR1 is LNHDA, CDR2 SQIVND, per germline (reference sequence). V dropped 4 bases and J dropped 5 bases, with 15 bases sitting between them. The CDR3 DNA reads as TGTGCCAGTAGTACAGAACAGGGTACCCACGAGCAGTACTTC. This translates into CASSTEQGTHEQYF.

The V call is TRBV5-1, the J call TRBJ1-2; D unresolved. Between the trimmed V and J ends, which lost 0 bases and 8 bases, there was a span of 8 bases. The CDR3 has 12 residues. Germline V gene lookup returns CDR1 SGHRS and CDR2 YFSETQ. CDR3 sequence: CASSLEGRGYTF. The CDR3 DNA reads TGCGCCAGCAGCTTGGAGGGTCGGGGCTACACCTTC.

The chain combines TRBV7-9 with TRBJ1-5, with a tentative D call TRBD1 (5 bases). This CDR3 region has 13 residues. CDR1 is SEHNR and CDR2 is FQNEAQ in the germline V gene (reference sequence). The V end was cut by 0 bases, the J end by 7 bases, with 7 bases between. Here the CDR3 DNA reads TGTGCCAGCAGCTTAGCGAGGGACCAGCCCCAGCATTTT. This encodes CASSLARDQPQHF.

V and J are TRBV6-5 and TRBJ1-1; D ambiguous. The CDR3 is 12 residues long. The V end was cut by 0 bases, the J end by 11 bases, with 10 bases between. Germline CDR1 reads MNHEY; CDR2 reads SVGAGI. CDR3 in amino acids: CASSYSGGFAFF. The CDR3 region has the DNA TGTGCCAGCAGTTACTCGGGAGGGTTTGCTTTCTTT.

J is TRBJ2-7 and V is TRBV19; D possibly corresponds to TRBD1 (5 bases). The CDR3 extends over 13 amino acids. Between the trimmed V and J ends, which lost 6 bases and 4 bases, there was a span of 13 bases. The germline CDR1 and CDR2 sequences are LNHDA and SQIVND (reference sequence). CDR3 in DNA: TGTGCCAGTAGGGACACCGTCGGGTACGAGCAGTACTTC. Its protein is CASRDTVGYEQYF.

The chain carries TRBV5-1 and TRBJ2-5; 8 nucleotides align to TRBD2. Judging by the DNA end, TRBJ2-7 fits better; the J call may be wrong. The CDR3 runs to 14 residues. The V gene's germline CDR1 is SGHRS and CDR2 YFSETQ. CDR3 sequence reads: CASSFSGTSYEQYF. The CDR3, as DNA: TGCGCCAGCAGCTTTAGCGGGACCTCCTACGAGCAGTACTTC.

V gene TRBV5-1 combines with J gene TRBJ1-3; D gene unclear. Trimming shortened V by 0 bases and J by 2 bases, and 6 bases separated the two germline ends. Germline CDR1 reads SGHRS; CDR2 reads YFSETQ. The CDR3 covers 14 residues. Written as DNA, the CDR3 is TGCGCCAGCAGCTTGGTGGGTACTGGAAACACCATATATTTT. Its translation: CASSLVGTGNTIYF.

The chain combines TRBV28 with TRBJ2-7, with 8 bases that match TRBD1. The CDR3 loop spans 14 amino acids. The V segment lost 6 bases and the J segment 2 bases; nucleotides outside the gene matches: 6. Germline V gene data show CDR1 as MDHEN and CDR2 as SYDVKM. CDR3: CASSPGQGPYEQYF. CDR3 DNA: TGTGCCAGCAGCCCTGGACAGGGCCCCTACGAGCAGTACTTC.

Comments on this clone: One end of the junction is discordant with germline, which a read error may explain. The CDR3 coding sequence is TGTGCTAGCACCACCCGGGCGACGGGACAGGAAAATTACGAGCAGTACTTC. Its protein product is CASTTRATGQENYEQYF. This chain uses TRBV7-7 with TRBJ2-7; 8 nucleotides line up with TRBD1. The length of the CDR3 is 17 residues. CDR1 is SSHAT and CDR2 is FNYEAQ in the germline V gene (reference sequence).

The J gene is TRBJ2-2, the V gene TRBV7-9; D perhaps matches TRBD1 (6 bases). From germline, CDR1 is SEHNR and CDR2 FQNEAQ (reference sequence). This CDR3 is 13 amino acids long. Trimming pared 4 bases from V and 6 bases from J, leaving 9 bases between. In nucleotides, the CDR3 is TGTGCCAGCAGCTCACAGGGATCCGGGGAGCTGTTTTTT. The encoded protein is CASSSQGSGELFF.

V is TRBV29-1 and J is TRBJ2-5; 12 nucleotides align to TRBD2. This CDR3 region has 14 residues. V trimming: 5 bases; J trimming: 5 bases; junction bases outside the gene matches: 6. Germline CDR1 and CDR2: SQVTM and ANQGSEA. CDR3 DNA: TGCAGCGTTACTCCAGGACTAGCGGGGGAGACCCAGTACTTC. It is translated as CSVTPGLAGETQYF.

The chain couples TRBV18 to TRBJ1-4, with TRBD1 identical over 10 bases. Germline assignment: CDR1 KGHSH and CDR2 LQKENI. The CDR3 loop spans 13 amino acids. The ends lost 2 bases at V and 11 bases at J; junction bases unmatched: 2. The CDR3 nucleotides read TGTGCCAGCTCACCAGGGACAGGGGTTAAACTGTTTTTT. It translates to CASSPGTGVKLFF.

V is TRBV7-2 and J is TRBJ1-1; 10 nucleotides align to TRBD1. This CDR3 is 19 amino acids long. Losses at the gene ends were 1 base for V and 1 base for J; bases not matched to a gene: 12. The germline CDR1 and CDR2 sequences are SGHTA and FQGNSA. The DNA for the CDR3 is TGTGCCAGCAGCTTAGGTCCCCACAAGAGACAGGGGGCGAACACTGAAGCTTTCTTT. It translates to CASSLGPHKRQGANTEAFF.

This clone was counted between two and nine times. The genes are TRBV5-1 and TRBJ1-1, with D unclear. The V end was cut by 0 bases, the J end by 0 bases, with 12 bases between. The V gene's germline CDR1 is SGHRS and CDR2 YFSETQ. This CDR3 region has 16 residues. CDR3 residues: CASSLGIGSMNTEAFF. The CDR3 DNA sequence: TGCGCCAGCAGCTTGGGAATAGGGTCAATGAACACTGAAGCTTTCTTT.

J is TRBJ2-7 and V is TRBV7-2, with 12 nucleotides matching TRBD2. With V trimmed by 5 bases and J by 2 bases, 4 bases remained unmatched. Germline lookup yields CDR1 SGHTA and CDR2 FQGNSA. The CDR3 sequence is 15 residues long. The CDR3 coding sequence is TGTGCCAGCAGCCGCCCTAGCGGGGGGGCCTACGAGCAGTACTTC. Translating gives CASSRPSGGAYEQYF.

The rearrangement links TRBV5-1 to TRBJ2-7, with 10 bases that match TRBD1. The CDR3 has 14 amino acids. The germline V gene encodes CDR1 SGHRS and CDR2 YFSETQ. The V segment lost 4 bases and the J segment 2 bases; nucleotides outside the gene matches: 3. CDR3 sequence reads: CASSRTGGTYEQYF. As DNA, the CDR3 is TGCGCCAGCAGCCGGACAGGGGGGACCTACGAGCAGTACTTC.

The chain recombines TRBV19 with TRBJ2-7, with 13 bases identical to TRBD2. J gave up 4 bases and V 5 bases, and 5 bases lay outside the gene matches. CDR1 is LNHDA, CDR2 SQIVND, per germline (reference sequence). The CDR3 totals 15 residues. The CDR3 nucleotides are TGTGCCAGTAGTCTCGGGACTAGCGGGACGTACGAGCAGTACTTC. Its translation is CASSLGTSGTYEQYF.